The table lists the clone carrying this T cell receptor beta chain with many counts. Its antigen is undetermined. Time point of the sample: newly diagnosed GD, antithyroid drugs for less than 3 months. PBMC-derived RNA was used for the TCR library. Graves' disease diagnoses used American Thyroid Association guidelines. A blood draw put around 9 milliliters of peripheral blood into EDTA tubes. V lost 5 bases to trimming and J lost 5 bases, with 13 bases between them. This CDR3 is 14 amino acids long. Germline lookup yields CDR1 SEHNR and CDR2 FQNEAQ (reference sequence). This specimen comes from a study of regulatory T cells in long-lasting Graves disease. Study-wide points: TRBV28 was favored in persistent disease, as were TRBJ1-2 and TRBJ2-5.

Both iRepertoire HTBI primers and Arm-PCR of CDR3 regions were used to build the TCR beta libraries. One entry per CDR3 protein, called by TCRdb with MiXCR from the multiplex PCR reads. The sample holds around 450,000 distinct CDR3 sequences; around 16% are singletons and the top ten take approximately 7.8%. Another study also made use of these data, one on T cells in Graves' hyperthyroidism and ophthalmopathy.

The rearrangement joins TRBV7-9 to TRBJ1-5, with a tentative D call TRBD1 (6 bases). The sample in question was peripheral blood mononuclear cells (PBMCs), obtained at new diagnosis, from a patient treated with antithyroid drugs. The sequence was obtained from a woman between 35 and 50 years old with Graves disease. The CDR3, as DNA: TGTGCCAGCAGCACGACAGGAGTTGATCAGCCCCAGCATTTT. This encodes CASSTTGVDQPQHF.